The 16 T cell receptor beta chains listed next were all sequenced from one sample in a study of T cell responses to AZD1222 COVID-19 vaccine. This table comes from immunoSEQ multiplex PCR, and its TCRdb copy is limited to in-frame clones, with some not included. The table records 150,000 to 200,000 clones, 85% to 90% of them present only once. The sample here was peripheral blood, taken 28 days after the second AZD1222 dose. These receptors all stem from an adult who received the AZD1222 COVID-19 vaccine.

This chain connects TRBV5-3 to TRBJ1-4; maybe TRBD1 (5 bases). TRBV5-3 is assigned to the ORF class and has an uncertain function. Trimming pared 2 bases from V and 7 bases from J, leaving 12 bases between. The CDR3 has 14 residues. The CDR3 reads CARSFQGEVEKLFF. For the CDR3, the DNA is TGTGCCAGAAGCTTTCAGGGAGAGGTTGAAAAACTGTTTTTT.

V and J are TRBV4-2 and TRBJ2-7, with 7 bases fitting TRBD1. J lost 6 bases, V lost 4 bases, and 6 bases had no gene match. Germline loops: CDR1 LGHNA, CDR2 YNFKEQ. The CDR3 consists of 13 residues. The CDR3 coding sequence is TGTGCCAGCAGCCGAGAGGCAGGGGGCGAGCAGTACTTC. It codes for CASSREAGGEQYF.

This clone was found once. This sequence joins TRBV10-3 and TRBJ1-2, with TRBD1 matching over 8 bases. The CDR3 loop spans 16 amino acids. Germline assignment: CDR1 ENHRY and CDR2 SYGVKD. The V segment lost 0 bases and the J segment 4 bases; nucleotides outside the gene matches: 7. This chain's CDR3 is CAISESGQGSRYGYTF. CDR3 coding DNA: TGTGCCATCAGTGAGTCCGGACAGGGTTCCCGCTATGGCTACACCTTC.

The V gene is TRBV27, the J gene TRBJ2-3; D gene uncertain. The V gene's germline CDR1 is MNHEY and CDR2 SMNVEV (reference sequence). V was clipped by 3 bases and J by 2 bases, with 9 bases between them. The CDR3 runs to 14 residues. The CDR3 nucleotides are TGTGCCAGCAGTTTTGAAAGGCCCACAGATACGCAGTATTTT. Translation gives CASSFERPTDTQYF.

In DNA form, the CDR3 reads TGTGCCAGCTCTCGCGTGACAGGGGGCACAGATACGCAGTATTTT. This translates into CASSRVTGGTDTQYF. V usage is TRBV18 and J usage is TRBJ2-3; TRBD1 matches at 8 bases. With V trimmed by 6 bases and J by 1 base, 6 bases remained unmatched. Germline V gene data show CDR1 as KGHSH and CDR2 as LQKENI. This CDR3 comprises 15 residues.

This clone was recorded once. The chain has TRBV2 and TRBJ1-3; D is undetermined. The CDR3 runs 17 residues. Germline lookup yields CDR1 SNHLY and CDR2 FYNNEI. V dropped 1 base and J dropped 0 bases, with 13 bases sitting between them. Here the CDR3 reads CASSEGAAISSGNTIYF. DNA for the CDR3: TGTGCCAGCAGTGAAGGGGCAGCTATAAGCTCTGGAAACACCATATATTTT.

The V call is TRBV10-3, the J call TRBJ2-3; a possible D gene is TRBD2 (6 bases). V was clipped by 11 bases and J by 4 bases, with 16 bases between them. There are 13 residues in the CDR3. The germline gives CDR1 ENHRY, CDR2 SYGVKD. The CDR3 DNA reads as TGTGCCGTCCAACGGGGGATCGCAGATACGCAGTATTTT. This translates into CAVQRGIADTQYF.

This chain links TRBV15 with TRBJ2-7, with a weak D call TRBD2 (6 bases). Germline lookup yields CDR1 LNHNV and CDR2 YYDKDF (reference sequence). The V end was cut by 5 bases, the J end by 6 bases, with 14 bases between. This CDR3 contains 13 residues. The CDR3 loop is CATSAGREREQYF. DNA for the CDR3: TGTGCCACCAGCGCGGGACGGGAACGCGAGCAGTACTTC.

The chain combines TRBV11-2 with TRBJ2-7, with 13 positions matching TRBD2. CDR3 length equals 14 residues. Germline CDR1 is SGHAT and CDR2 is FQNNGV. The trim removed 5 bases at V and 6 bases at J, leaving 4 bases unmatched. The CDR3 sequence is CASSRTSGSVEQYF. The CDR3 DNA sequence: TGTGCCAGCAGCCGGACTAGCGGGAGTGTCGAGCAGTACTTC.

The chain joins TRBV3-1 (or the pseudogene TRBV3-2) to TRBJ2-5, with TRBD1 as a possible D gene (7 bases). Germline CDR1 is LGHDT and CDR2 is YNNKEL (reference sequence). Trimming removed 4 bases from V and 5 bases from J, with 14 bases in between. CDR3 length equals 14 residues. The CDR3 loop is CASSPQTGRETQYF. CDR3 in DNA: TGTGCCAGCAGCCCACAGACAGGGAGGGAGACCCAGTACTTC.

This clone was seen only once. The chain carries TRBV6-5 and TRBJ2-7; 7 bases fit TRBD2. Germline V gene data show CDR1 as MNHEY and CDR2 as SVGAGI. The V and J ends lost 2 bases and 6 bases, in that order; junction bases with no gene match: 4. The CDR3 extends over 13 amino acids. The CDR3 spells CASSYPSGGEQYF. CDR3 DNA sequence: TGTGCCAGCAGTTACCCCTCGGGAGGCGAGCAGTACTTC.

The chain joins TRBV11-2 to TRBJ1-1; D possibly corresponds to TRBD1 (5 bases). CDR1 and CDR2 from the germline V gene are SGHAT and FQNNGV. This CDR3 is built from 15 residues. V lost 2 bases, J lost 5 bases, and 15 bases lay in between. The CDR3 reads CASSLRQGPVTEAFF. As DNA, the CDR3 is TGTGCCAGCAGCTTAAGGCAGGGTCCAGTAACTGAAGCTTTCTTT.

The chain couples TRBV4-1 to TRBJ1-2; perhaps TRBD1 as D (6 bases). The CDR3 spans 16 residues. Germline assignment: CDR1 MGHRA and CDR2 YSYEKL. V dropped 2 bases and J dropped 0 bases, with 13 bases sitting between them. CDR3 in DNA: TGCGCCAGCAGCCAAACAGGGACAAGAGCTAACTATGGCTACACCTTC. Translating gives CASSQTGTRANYGYTF.

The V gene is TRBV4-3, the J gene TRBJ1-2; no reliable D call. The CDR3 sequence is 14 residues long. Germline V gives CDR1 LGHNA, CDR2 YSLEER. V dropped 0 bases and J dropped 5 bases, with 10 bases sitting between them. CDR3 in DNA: TGCGCCAGCAGCCAAGATCCCCGAGGTTATGGCTACACCTTC. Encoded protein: CASSQDPRGYGYTF.

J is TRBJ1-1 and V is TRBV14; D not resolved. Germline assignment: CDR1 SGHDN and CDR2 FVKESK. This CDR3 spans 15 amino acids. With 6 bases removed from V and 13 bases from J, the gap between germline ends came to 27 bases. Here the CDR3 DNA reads TGTGCCAGCAGTTCGAACCTATTACCCCAAGGAGTAGTTTTCTTT. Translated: CASSSNLLPQGVVFF.

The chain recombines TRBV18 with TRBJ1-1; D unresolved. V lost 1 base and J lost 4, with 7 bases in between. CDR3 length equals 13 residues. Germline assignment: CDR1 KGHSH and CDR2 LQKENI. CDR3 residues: CASSPLRSTEAFF. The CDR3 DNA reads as TGTGCCAGCTCACCACTTCGGAGCACTGAAGCTTTCTTT.